The 23 T cell receptor beta chains given below trace back to one sample, sequenced in a study of T cells after yellow fever vaccination. One entry per CDR3 protein, called by TCRdb with MiXCR from the 5' RACE reads. The sample has approximately 300,000 distinct CDR3 sequences, around 7% seen once. This specimen was PBMCs, taken around 45 days after the first yellow fever vaccination. The receptors were sampled from a man younger than 35 who received the YFV17D yellow fever vaccine.

This clonotype was detected a few times. CDR3 loop: CASSLALDESTDTQYF. The CDR3 DNA reads TGCGCCAGCAGCTTGGCCTTGGACGAGAGCACAGATACGCAGTATTTT. This chain joins TRBV5-1 and TRBJ2-3; D ambiguous. Per germline, CDR1 SGHRS and CDR2 YFSETQ. CDR3 length: 16 amino acids. V lost 0 bases, J lost 0 bases, and 11 bases lay in between.

This clonotype has only a few counts. This chain connects TRBV29-1 to TRBJ2-5; 10 nucleotides align to TRBD1. The CDR3 totals 13 residues. Germline CDR1 SQVTM, CDR2 ANQGSEA. V was pared by 7 bases and J by 5 bases, with 7 bases of the junction left unmatched. CDR3 amino acids: CSALDRGTETQYF. Here the CDR3 DNA reads TGCAGCGCCCTGGACAGGGGGACGGAGACCCAGTACTTC.

The chain recombines TRBV28 with TRBJ1-2, with unresolved D. The germline V and J ends were trimmed by 5 bases and 4 bases, with 17 bases remaining between them. CDR1 is MDHEN and CDR2 is SYDVKM in the germline V gene. This CDR3 comprises 15 residues. CDR3 protein: CASSPTLDGIYGYTF. For the CDR3, the DNA is TGTGCCAGCAGTCCAACATTGGACGGAATCTATGGCTACACCTTC.

This clonotype was found a few times. V is TRBV5-5 and J is TRBJ1-5; the D gene is possibly TRBD1 (6 bases). Germline lookup yields CDR1 SGHKS and CDR2 YYEKEE (reference sequence). The CDR3 runs to 15 residues. V was clipped by 2 bases and J by 1 base, with 10 bases between them. The CDR3 DNA reads as TGTGCCAGCAGCTTCAAGGGGGTAAGCAATCAGCCCCAGCATTTT. Translating it yields CASSFKGVSNQPQHF.

This clonotype was seen a few times. This rearrangement joins TRBV28 to TRBJ2-4; D might be TRBD2 (5 bases). The V gene lost 3 bases and the J gene lost 9 bases, with 12 bases spanning the gap. The V gene's germline CDR1 is MDHEN and CDR2 SYDVKM. This CDR3 contains 13 residues. The CDR3: CASSFGGVSIQYF. The CDR3, as DNA: TGTGCCAGCAGTTTTGGAGGTGTGAGCATTCAGTACTTC.

This clonotype was counted only a few times. The CDR3 nucleotides read TGTGCCAGCAGCCAAGATGACCCGAGACAGGGGGCGGTAGCCAAAAACATTCAGTACTTC. Translating it yields CASSQDDPRQGAVAKNIQYF. V is TRBV14 and J is TRBJ2-4; 10 positions match TRBD1. CDR1 is SGHDN, CDR2 FVKESK, per germline. Trimming took 0 bases from V and 0 from J; bases not matched to a gene: 11. The CDR3 length is 20 residues.

V and J are TRBV20-1 and TRBJ2-1; 7 nucleotides line up with TRBD1. The CDR3 is 11 amino acids. Germline V gene sequence: CDR1 DFQATT, CDR2 SNEGSKA (reference sequence). J gave up 6 bases and V 4 bases, and 0 bases lay outside the gene matches. The CDR3 sequence is CSATGGNEQFF. CDR3 nucleotide sequence: TGCAGTGCTACAGGGGGCAATGAGCAGTTCTTC.

This clonotype was seen a few times. The chain recombines TRBV15 with TRBJ2-3, with a tentative D call TRBD2 (6 bases). In germline, CDR1 is LNHNV, CDR2 YYDKDF (reference sequence). CDR3 length: 14 residues. V shed 4 bases and J shed 5 bases, with 13 bases lying between them. The CDR3 sequence: CATSTSGGGDTQYF. The CDR3 bases are TGTGCCACCAGCACCTCCGGGGGTGGAGATACGCAGTATTTT.

V and J are TRBV15 and TRBJ2-3; 12 positions agree with TRBD2. The germline V gene has CDR1 LNHNV and CDR2 YYDKDF (reference sequence). The CDR3 has 19 amino acids. The junction had 14 bases not matched to a gene; V was cut back by 6 bases and J by 1 base. In nucleotides, the CDR3 is TGTGCCACCAGAGATATGGGGGCTAGCGGGGGGGCTCGCACAGATACGCAGTATTTT. This sequence encodes CATRDMGASGGARTDTQYF. The complete variable domain, with remaining parts taken from reference TRBV15 and TRBJ2-3, reads DAMVIQNPRYQVTQFGKPVTLSCSQTLNHNVMYWYQQKSSQAPKLLFHYYDKDFNNEADTPDNFQSRRPNTSFCFLDIRSPGLGDTAMYLCATRDMGASGGARTDTQYFGPGTRLTVL.

In its sample, this clonotype was seen many times. The chain carries TRBV7-2 and TRBJ1-1, with a tentative D call TRBD1 (6 bases). The ends were cut back, 7 bases at V and 3 bases at J, with 12 bases in the middle. The CDR3 is made up of 13 amino acids. The germline CDR1 and CDR2 sequences are SGHTA and FQGNSA. This CDR3 reads CASNNRVDTEAFF. The DNA for the CDR3 is TGTGCCAGCAACAACAGGGTAGACACTGAAGCTTTCTTT.

The sample holds many counts of this clonotype. This sequence joins TRBV6-8 and TRBJ2-1, with D perhaps matching TRBD2 (5 bases). There are 16 residues in the CDR3. CDR1 MNHGY and CDR2 SAAAGT come from the germline V gene. Trimming stripped 6 bases from V and 4 bases from J, with 19 bases between. CDR3: CASSHPSPRTYNEQFF. In nucleotides, the CDR3 is TGTGCCAGCAGCCACCCTAGCCCCCGTACGTACAATGAGCAGTTCTTC.

This clonotype was observed a few times. DNA of the CDR3: TGCAGTGCCTCACTATTGGAAGAGACCCAGTACTTC. The encoded protein is CSASLLEETQYF. This chain joins TRBV20-1 and TRBJ2-5; D is ambiguous. Germline V gene sequence: CDR1 DFQATT, CDR2 SNEGSKA (reference sequence). Between the trimmed V and J ends, which lost 6 bases and 3 bases, there was a span of 11 bases. The CDR3 loop spans 12 amino acids.

This clonotype was observed many times. The rearrangement joins TRBV6-1 to TRBJ2-7, with 7 bases fitting TRBD1. This CDR3 is built from 14 residues. Germline values: CDR1 MNHNS, CDR2 SASEGT. The J segment lost 0 bases and the V segment lost 8 bases, leaving 7 bases of the junction unmatched. CDR3 nucleotides: TGTGCCAGCCAAAGGTGGGACAGCTCCTACGAGCAGTACGTC. It translates to CASQRWDSSYEQYV.

This clonotype occurred a few times. This rearrangement joins TRBV20-1 to TRBJ1-5; no definite D call. The V and J ends lost 5 bases and 3 bases respectively, with 11 bases between them. CDR3 length: 13 residues. CDR1 DFQATT and CDR2 SNEGSKA come from the germline V gene (reference sequence). The CDR3 spells CSADDGNNQPQHF. For the CDR3, the DNA is TGCAGTGCTGACGACGGAAACAATCAGCCCCAGCATTTT.

The gene calls are TRBV4-1 and TRBJ2-1; no firm D call. Germline loops: CDR1 MGHRA, CDR2 YSYEKL. This CDR3 has 16 amino acids. V was pared by 0 bases and J by 2 bases, with 11 bases between. In DNA, the CDR3 is TGCGCCAGCAGCCAAGAATCAGAGCAAGCCTACAATGAGCAGTTCTTC. This gives the protein CASSQESEQAYNEQFF.

The chain employs TRBV6-2 or TRBV6-3 and TRBJ2-4, with D maybe TRBD2 (5 bases). The CDR3 has 13 amino acids. Deletions cut 7 bases from V and 2 bases from J, with 9 bases between. Germline V gives CDR1 MNHEY, CDR2 SVGEGT. The DNA of the CDR3 is TGTGCCAGCACCCTAGCTACCAAAAACATTCAGTACTTC. It translates to CASTLATKNIQYF.

This clonotype was seen a handful of times. The rearrangement joins TRBV7-3 to TRBJ2-1; 8 positions agree with TRBD2. The germline gives CDR1 SGHTA, CDR2 FQGTGA. This CDR3 has 16 residues. V was clipped by 5 bases and J by 9 bases; unmatched bases: 15. The CDR3 DNA is TGTGCCAGCAGCCCGAGGAGCGGGGGTATCTTCAGTGAGCAGTTCTTC. This sequence encodes CASSPRSGGIFSEQFF.

This clonotype was found a few times. The gene calls are TRBV6-5 and TRBJ2-7; no reliable D call. There are 16 residues in the CDR3. The germline V gene has CDR1 MNHEY and CDR2 SVGAGI. V was pared by 0 bases and J by 3 bases, with 15 bases between. CDR3 protein: CASSYSFRFDLYEQYF. The CDR3 DNA sequence: TGTGCCAGCAGTTACTCGTTCAGGTTCGACCTCTACGAGCAGTACTTC.

This clonotype was counted ten times or more. The chain is built from TRBV6-4 and TRBJ2-6; no firm D call. The germline CDR1 and CDR2 sequences are MRHNA and SNTAGT. The CDR3 length is 16 residues. With 3 bases removed from V and 0 bases from J, the gap between germline ends came to 9 bases. For the CDR3, the DNA is TGTGCCAGCAGTGAATCCTCACGCTCTGGGGCCAACGTCCTGACTTTC. The encoded protein is CASSESSRSGANVLTF.

The table lists this clonotype with many counts. This chain links TRBV5-1 with TRBJ1-1; D uncertain. Trimming shortened V by 2 bases and J by 0 bases, and 11 bases separated the two germline ends. The CDR3 has 15 amino acids. Germline CDR1 reads SGHRS; CDR2 reads YFSETQ. The CDR3: CASSFSTGLNTEAFF. In nucleotides, the CDR3 is TGCGCCAGCAGCTTTTCGACGGGATTGAACACTGAAGCTTTCTTT.

This rearrangement joins TRBV4-2 to TRBJ1-1; no firm D call. The CDR3 extends over 12 amino acids. The germline CDR1 and CDR2 sequences are LGHNA and YNFKEQ. V was cut by 2 bases and J by 2 bases, with 3 bases left in between. As DNA, the CDR3 is TGTGCCAGCAGCCAATTTAACACTGAAGCTTTCTTT. Encoded protein: CASSQFNTEAFF.

This clonotype showed up many times. This rearrangement joins TRBV7-2 to TRBJ2-1; 11 bases line up with TRBD2. CDR1 SGHTA and CDR2 FQGNSA come from the germline V gene. V trimming: 7 bases; J trimming: 2 bases; junction bases outside the gene matches: 4. The CDR3 length is 15 residues. Written as DNA, the CDR3 is TGTGCCAGCAACCAACTAGCGGGGGCCTACAATGAGCAGTTCTTC. Residues: CASNQLAGAYNEQFF.

This clonotype was seen a handful of times. The chain links TRBV24-1 to TRBJ2-1; D possibly corresponds to TRBD1 (5 bases). Germline values: CDR1 KGHDR, CDR2 SFDVKD. The CDR3 runs to 18 residues. Trimming pared 2 bases from V and 0 bases from J, leaving 16 bases between. The CDR3, as DNA: TGTGCCACCAGTGATTCGTTCCCACAGGTCAGCTCCTACAATGAGCAGTTCTTC. Amino acids: CATSDSFPQVSSYNEQFF.